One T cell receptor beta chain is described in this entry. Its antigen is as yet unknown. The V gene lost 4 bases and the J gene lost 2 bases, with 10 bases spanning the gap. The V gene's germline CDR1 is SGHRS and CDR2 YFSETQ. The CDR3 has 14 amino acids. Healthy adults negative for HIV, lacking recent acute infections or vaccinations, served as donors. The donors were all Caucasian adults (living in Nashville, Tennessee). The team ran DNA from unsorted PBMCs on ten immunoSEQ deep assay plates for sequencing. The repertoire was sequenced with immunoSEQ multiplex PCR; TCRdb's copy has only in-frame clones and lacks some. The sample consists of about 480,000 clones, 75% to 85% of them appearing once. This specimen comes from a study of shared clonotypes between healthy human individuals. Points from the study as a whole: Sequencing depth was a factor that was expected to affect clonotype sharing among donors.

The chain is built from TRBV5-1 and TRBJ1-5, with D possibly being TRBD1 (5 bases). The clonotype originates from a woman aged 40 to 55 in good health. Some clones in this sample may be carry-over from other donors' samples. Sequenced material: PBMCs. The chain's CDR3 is CASSPGRGNQPQHF. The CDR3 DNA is TGCGCCAGCAGCCCAGGGAGGGGCAATCAGCCCCAGCATTTT.